This TCR beta chain was sequenced during a study of T cells after yellow fever vaccination. General observations from the study: Weaker, the secondary response had a peak occurring faster, on day 5 versus 15. Post-booster repertoires contained most primary-vaccination clones again (approximately 97% CD4, approximately 86% CD8).

Concerning this clonotype itself: The antigen remains undetermined.

TCR cDNA, made by 5'RACE template switching, carried an added universal primer site and UMIs. TCRdb re-called the 5' RACE reads with MiXCR, one entry per CDR3 protein. The table has about 350,000 distinct CDR3 sequences, roughly 8% seen once. CDR1 is MNHEY, CDR2 SMNVEV, per germline (reference sequence). The V and J ends lost 4 bases and 6 bases respectively, with 16 bases between them. This CDR3 contains 14 residues. The TCR was taken from a man aged 18-30 years who received the YFV17D yellow fever vaccine. The chain carries TRBV27 and TRBJ2-7; the D gene is possibly TRBD2 (5 bases). The input for sequencing was PBMCs, taken approximately 47 days after the first yellow fever vaccination. In DNA form, the CDR3 reads TGTGCCAGCAGTTCCCCGGGAAAGGTCTCCGAGCAGTACTTC. Protein product: CASSSPGKVSEQYF.